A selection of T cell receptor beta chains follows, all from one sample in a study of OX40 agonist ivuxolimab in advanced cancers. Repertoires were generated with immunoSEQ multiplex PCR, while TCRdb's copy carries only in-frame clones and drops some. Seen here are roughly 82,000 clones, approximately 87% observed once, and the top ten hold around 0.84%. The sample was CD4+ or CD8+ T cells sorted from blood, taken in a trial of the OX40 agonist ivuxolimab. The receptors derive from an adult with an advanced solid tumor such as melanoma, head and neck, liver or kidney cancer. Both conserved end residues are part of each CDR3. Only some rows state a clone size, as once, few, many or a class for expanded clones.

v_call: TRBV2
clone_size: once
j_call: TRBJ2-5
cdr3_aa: CASTLEASGQETQYF

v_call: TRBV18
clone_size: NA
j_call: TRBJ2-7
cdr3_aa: CASSPRVVGTGVDEQYF

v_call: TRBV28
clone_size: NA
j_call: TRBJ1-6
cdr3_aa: CASQGRSSPLHF

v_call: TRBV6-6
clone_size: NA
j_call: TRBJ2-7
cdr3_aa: CASSRGTVYF

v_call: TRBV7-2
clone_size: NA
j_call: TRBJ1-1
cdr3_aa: CASRRGGGFETEAFF

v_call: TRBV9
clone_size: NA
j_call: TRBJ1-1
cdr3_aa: CASSVAPGGEAFF

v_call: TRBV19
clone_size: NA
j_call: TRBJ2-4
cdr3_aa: CASLQVGAKNIQYF

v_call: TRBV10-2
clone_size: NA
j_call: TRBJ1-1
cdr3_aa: CATRQGYTEAFF

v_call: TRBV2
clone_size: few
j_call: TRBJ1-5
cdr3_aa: CASRGQVVPNQPQHF

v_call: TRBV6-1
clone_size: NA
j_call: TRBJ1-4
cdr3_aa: CASSTAATNEKLFF

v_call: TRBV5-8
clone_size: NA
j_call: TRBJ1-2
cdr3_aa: CASSSSGTGSWGYTF

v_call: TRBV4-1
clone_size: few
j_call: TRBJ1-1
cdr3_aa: CASSPRQGGGTEAFF

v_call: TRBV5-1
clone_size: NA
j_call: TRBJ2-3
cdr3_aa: CASSLAYSTTDTQYF

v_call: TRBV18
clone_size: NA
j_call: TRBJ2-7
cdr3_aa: CASSPLVGYEQYF

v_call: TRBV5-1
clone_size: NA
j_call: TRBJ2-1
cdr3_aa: CASSRGTPVEQFF

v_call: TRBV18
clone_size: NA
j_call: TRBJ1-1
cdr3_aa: CASSPQAPLNTEAFF

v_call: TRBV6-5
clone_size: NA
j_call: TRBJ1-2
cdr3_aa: CASSYGTGGDYGYTF

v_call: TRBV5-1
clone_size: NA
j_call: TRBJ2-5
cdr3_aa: CASSMEAGGPKTQYF

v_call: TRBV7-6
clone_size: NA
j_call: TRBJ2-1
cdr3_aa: CASSLRQLSYNEQFF

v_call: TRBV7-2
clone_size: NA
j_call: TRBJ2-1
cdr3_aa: CASSPRGLAYNEQFF

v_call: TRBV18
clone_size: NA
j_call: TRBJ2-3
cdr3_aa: CASSPPAGVTDTQYF

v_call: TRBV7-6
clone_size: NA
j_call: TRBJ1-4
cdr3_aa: CASSLGLRAGVNEKLFF

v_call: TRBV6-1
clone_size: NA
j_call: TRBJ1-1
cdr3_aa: CASSEALSRATEAFF

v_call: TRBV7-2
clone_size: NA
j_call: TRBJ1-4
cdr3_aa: CASSLIRGEKLFF

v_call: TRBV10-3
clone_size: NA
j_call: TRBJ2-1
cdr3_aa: CAISGTSGGNEQFF

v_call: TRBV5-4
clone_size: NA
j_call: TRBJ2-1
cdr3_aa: CASSLRTGAYNEQFF

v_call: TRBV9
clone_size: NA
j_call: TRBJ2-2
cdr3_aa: CASSVEQGAEGGELFF

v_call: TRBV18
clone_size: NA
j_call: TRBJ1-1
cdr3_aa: CASSRAVGTLNTEAFF

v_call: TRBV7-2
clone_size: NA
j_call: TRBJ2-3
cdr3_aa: CASSLLIDTQYF